The entry below gives a single T cell receptor beta chain sequence along with its context. Assay: immunoSEQ multiplex PCR; the TCRdb copy retains only in-frame clones and omits some. The top ten hold 0.7% of the sample, which has approximately 490,000 clones, approximately 90% seen once. The sample comes from a study of blood T cell repertoires in COVID-19. The germline V and J ends were trimmed by 5 bases and 0 bases, with 17 bases remaining between them. Per the germline V gene, CDR1 is LNHDA and CDR2 is SQIVND (reference sequence). The CDR3 consists of 17 residues. The rearrangement uses TRBV19 and TRBJ1-3, with a weak D call TRBD1 (5 bases). The sequence was collected from a woman between 18 and 29 years old who had recovered from COVID-19. The specimen sequenced was PBMCs or T cells enriched from blood (not recorded which). CDR3 residues: CASSLRDFLLSGNTIYF. The CDR3 DNA reads as TGTGCCAGTAGTCTCCGGGACTTCCTACTCTCTGGAAACACCATATATTTT.